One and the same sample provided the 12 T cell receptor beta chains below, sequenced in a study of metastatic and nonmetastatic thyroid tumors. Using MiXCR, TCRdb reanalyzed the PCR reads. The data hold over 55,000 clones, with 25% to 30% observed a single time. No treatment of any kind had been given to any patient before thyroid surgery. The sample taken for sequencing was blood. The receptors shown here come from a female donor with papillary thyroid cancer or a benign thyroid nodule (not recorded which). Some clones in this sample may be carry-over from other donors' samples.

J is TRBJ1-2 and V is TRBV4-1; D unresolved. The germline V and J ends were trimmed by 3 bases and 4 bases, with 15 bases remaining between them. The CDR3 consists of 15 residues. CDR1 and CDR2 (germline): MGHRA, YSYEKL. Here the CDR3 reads CASSHPTEGSYGYTF. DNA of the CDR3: TGCGCCAGCAGCCATCCCACTGAAGGGTCCTATGGCTACACCTTC.

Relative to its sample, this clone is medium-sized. The CDR3 here is CASTRQGLDGYTF. In nucleotides, the CDR3 is TGTGCCAGCACCCGACAGGGTTTGGATGGCTACACCTTC. The chain couples TRBV2 to TRBJ1-2; 7 bases are shared with TRBD1. Germline loops: CDR1 SNHLY, CDR2 FYNNEI. CDR3 length equals 13 residues. Losses at the gene ends were 7 bases for V and 6 bases for J; bases not matched to a gene: 8.

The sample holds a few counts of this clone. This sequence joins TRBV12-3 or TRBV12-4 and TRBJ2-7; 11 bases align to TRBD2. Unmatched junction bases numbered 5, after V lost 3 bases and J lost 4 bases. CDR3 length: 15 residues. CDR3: CASSLDSGRAYEQYF. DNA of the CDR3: TGTGCCAGCAGTTTGGATAGCGGGAGGGCTTACGAGCAGTACTTC.

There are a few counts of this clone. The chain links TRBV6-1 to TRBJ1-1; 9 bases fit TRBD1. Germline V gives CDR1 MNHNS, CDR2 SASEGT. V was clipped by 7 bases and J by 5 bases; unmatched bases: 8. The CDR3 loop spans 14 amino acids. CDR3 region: CASNPGQGVTEAFF. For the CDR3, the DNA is TGTGCCAGCAATCCGGGACAGGGTGTTACTGAAGCTTTCTTT.

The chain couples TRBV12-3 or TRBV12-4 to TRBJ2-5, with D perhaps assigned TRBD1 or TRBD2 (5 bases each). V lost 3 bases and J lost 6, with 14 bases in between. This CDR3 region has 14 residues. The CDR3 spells CASSFPGQGQTQYF. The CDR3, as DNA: TGTGCCAGCAGTTTCCCGGGGCAGGGACAGACCCAGTACTTC.

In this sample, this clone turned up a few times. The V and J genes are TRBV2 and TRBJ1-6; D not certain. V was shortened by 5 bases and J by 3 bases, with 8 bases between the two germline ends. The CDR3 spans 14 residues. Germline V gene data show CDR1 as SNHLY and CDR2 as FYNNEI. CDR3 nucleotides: TGTGCCAGCAGTCTGACAAACTATAATTCACCCCTCCACTTT. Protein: CASSLTNYNSPLHF.

CDR3 DNA sequence: TGTGCCAGCAGTGCCCTCCGGGACGCCTACTACAATGAGCAGTTCTTC. Translation gives CASSALRDAYYNEQFF. The rearrangement joins TRBV6-1 to TRBJ2-1, with D tentatively TRBD1 or TRBD2 (5 bases each). In germline, CDR1 is MNHNS, CDR2 SASEGT. Trimming shortened V by 4 bases and J by 3 bases, and 16 bases separated the two germline ends. The CDR3 runs 16 residues.

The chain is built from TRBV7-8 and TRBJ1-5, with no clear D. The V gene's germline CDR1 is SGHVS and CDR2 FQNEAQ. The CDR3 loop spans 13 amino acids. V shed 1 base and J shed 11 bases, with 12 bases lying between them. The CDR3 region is CASSLEGRASQHF. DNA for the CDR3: TGTGCCAGCAGCTTAGAGGGTCGGGCCTCCCAGCATTTT.

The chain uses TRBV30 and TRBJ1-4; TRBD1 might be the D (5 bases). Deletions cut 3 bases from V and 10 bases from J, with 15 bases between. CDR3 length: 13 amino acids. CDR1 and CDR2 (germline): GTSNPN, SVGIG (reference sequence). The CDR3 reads CAWSPDKGRKLFF. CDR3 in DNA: TGTGCCTGGAGCCCGGATAAGGGGAGAAAACTGTTTTTT.

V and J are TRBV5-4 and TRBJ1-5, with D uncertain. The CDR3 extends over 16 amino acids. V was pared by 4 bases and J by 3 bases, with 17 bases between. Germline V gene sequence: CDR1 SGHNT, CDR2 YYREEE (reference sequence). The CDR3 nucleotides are TGTGCCAGCAGCCCGCGGTTAGGTGGCCCCAATCAGCCCCAGCATTTT. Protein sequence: CASSPRLGGPNQPQHF. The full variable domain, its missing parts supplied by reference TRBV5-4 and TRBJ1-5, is ETGVTQSPTHLIKTRGQQVTLRCSSQSGHNTVSWYQQALGQGPQFIFQYYREEENGRGNFPPRFSGLQFPNYSSELNVNALELDDSALYLCASSPRLGGPNQPQHFGDGTRLSIL.

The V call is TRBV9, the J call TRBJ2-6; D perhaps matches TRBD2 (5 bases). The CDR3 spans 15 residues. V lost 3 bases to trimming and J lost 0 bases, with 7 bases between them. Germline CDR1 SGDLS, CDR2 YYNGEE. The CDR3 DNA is TGTGCCAGCAGCGGGACTGTCTCTGGGGCCAACGTCCTGACTTTC. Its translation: CASSGTVSGANVLTF.

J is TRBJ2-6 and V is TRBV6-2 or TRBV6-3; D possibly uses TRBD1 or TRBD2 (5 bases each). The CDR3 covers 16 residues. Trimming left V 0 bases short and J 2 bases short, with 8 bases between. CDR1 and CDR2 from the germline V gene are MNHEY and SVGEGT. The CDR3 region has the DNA TGTGCCAGCAGTTACTCGCGAGGGGCTGGGGCCAACGTCCTGACTTTC. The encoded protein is CASSYSRGAGANVLTF.